This T cell receptor beta chain was observed in a study of T cells in Graves' hyperthyroidism and ophthalmopathy. Whole-study results and caveats: Blood also showed most of the thyroid clonotypes that were expanded above 0.001.

Many counts were recorded for this clonotype. Its antigen is not identified. RNA transcripts gave rise to amplified TCR beta CDR3 regions. TCR CDR3 regions were first amplified by RT-PCR with HTBI primers. MiXCR, applied by TCRdb to the multiplex PCR reads, yields one record per CDR3 protein. The data contain 400,000 to 500,000 distinct CDR3 sequences, roughly an eighth of them singletons. This CDR3 is built from 14 residues. V lost 4 bases to trimming and J lost 7 bases; unmatched junction nucleotides: 6. Germline V gene data show CDR1 as MNHEY and CDR2 as SMNVEV (reference sequence). This chain links TRBV27 with TRBJ2-1; the match to TRBD1 covers 8 bases. What was sequenced was blood. The receptor comes from a woman aged 18 to 35 with Graves' hyperthyroidism. The CDR3 here is CASSYSGGRNEQFF. The CDR3 DNA is TGTGCCAGCAGTTACTCAGGGGGCCGGAATGAGCAGTTCTTC.